This TCR beta chain was captured in a study of T cell repertoires in cytomegalovirus infection. Study summary: HLA-B-restricted CMV epitopes that are well studied, plus recently identified HLA-C-restricted ones, were used by the study. An indication of both CMV infection and matching HLA type came from public TCR beta signatures.

MiXCR, run by TCRdb on the reads, gives a single entry per CDR3 protein. The table includes roughly 160,000 distinct CDR3 sequences, about 20% detected once. This clonotype turned up a few times. Antigen unknown. General study findings and limits: People with CMV and the relevant HLA were identified by cumulative public TCR beta family frequency. What dominated the ex vivo response were HLA-C-restricted CMV-specific TCR beta clonotypes.

This TCR was recovered from a human donor in good health (CMV status not recorded). Some clones in this sample may be carry-over from other donors' samples. The sequencing used CD8+ T cells from cultured PBMCs, collected from culture after CMV antigen stimulation.

For the CDR3, the DNA is TGCGCCAGCAGCTTGGAGGGACAGGGGGCAGGCGGCTACACCTTC. Residues: CASSLEGQGAGGYTF. V gene TRBV5-1 combines with J gene TRBJ1-2, with 12 bases lining up with TRBD1. Germline CDR1 reads SGHRS; CDR2 reads YFSETQ. J was trimmed by 8 bases and V by 0 bases; bases with no gene match: 5. The CDR3 is 15 amino acids.